The rows below give T cell receptor beta chains drawn from one sample of a study of T cells in Graves' hyperthyroidism and ophthalmopathy. Each CDR3 protein gets one entry after TCRdb re-called the multiplex PCR reads with MiXCR. The sample records hundreds of thousands of distinct CDR3 sequences, about 15% being singletons. Sequencing used blood. These receptors came from a man younger than 30 with Graves' ophthalmopathy. Each CDR3 is given with its conserved first and last residue. A D gene is named only where the DNA matches it firmly. Only some rows state a clone size, as once, few, many or a class for expanded clones.

j_call: TRBJ1-5
clone_size: .
v_call: TRBV12-3/TRBV12-4
d_call: TRBD1
cdr3_aa: CASSQTGFPHQPQHF
cdr3_nt: TGTGCCAGCAGTCAGACAGGGTTCCCGCATCAGCCCCAGCATTTT

j_call: TRBJ2-3
clone_size: few
v_call: TRBV27
d_call: .
cdr3_aa: CASSFIGGAATDTQYF
cdr3_nt: TGTGCCAGCAGTTTCATAGGGGGGGCCGCCACAGATACGCAGTATTTT

j_call: TRBJ1-2
clone_size: few
v_call: TRBV10-2
d_call: .
cdr3_aa: CASSESGGGYGYTF
cdr3_nt: TGCGCCAGCAGTGAGTCTGGGGGGGGGTATGGCTACACCTTC

j_call: TRBJ2-7
clone_size: many
v_call: TRBV2
d_call: TRBD2
cdr3_aa: CASREPVGTTTEQYF
cdr3_nt: TGTGCCAGCAGGGAACCCGTCGGGACTACAACCGAGCAGTACTTC

j_call: TRBJ1-6
clone_size: many
v_call: TRBV2
d_call: .
cdr3_aa: CASRPPWGPDSPLHF
cdr3_nt: TGTGCCAGCAGGCCGCCCTGGGGTCCTGATTCACCCCTCCACTTT

j_call: TRBJ2-4
clone_size: few
v_call: TRBV4-2
d_call: .
cdr3_aa: CASSQDLGDTSIQYF
cdr3_nt: TGTGCCAGCAGCCAAGATCTGGGGGACACCAGTATTCAGTACTTC

j_call: TRBJ2-7
clone_size: many
v_call: TRBV10-2
d_call: .
cdr3_aa: CASSESTGGQYF
cdr3_nt: TGCGCCAGCAGTGAGTCGACCGGGGGGCAGTACTTC

j_call: TRBJ2-1
clone_size: .
v_call: TRBV11-1
d_call: .
cdr3_aa: CASSLGSRWFF
cdr3_nt: TGTGCCAGCAGCTTAGGGTCTAGATGGTTCTTC

j_call: TRBJ2-1
clone_size: many
v_call: TRBV15
d_call: TRBD2
cdr3_aa: CATSRDRLAANNEQFF
cdr3_nt: TGTGCCACCAGCAGAGATCGACTAGCGGCTAACAATGAGCAGTTCTTC

j_call: TRBJ2-7
clone_size: many
v_call: TRBV29-1
d_call: .
cdr3_aa: CSVEKQGVGYEQYF
cdr3_nt: TGCAGCGTTGAAAAACAGGGTGTAGGCTACGAGCAGTACTTC

j_call: TRBJ1-2
clone_size: many
v_call: TRBV3-1
d_call: .
cdr3_aa: CASSQVDRWGTYGYTF
cdr3_nt: TGTGCCAGCAGCCAAGTAGATAGGTGGGGAACCTATGGCTACACCTTC

j_call: TRBJ2-7
clone_size: many
v_call: TRBV7-9
d_call: TRBD1
cdr3_aa: CASSKTGAYEQYF
cdr3_nt: TGTGCCAGCAGCAAGACAGGGGCTTACGAGCAGTACTTC

j_call: TRBJ2-7
clone_size: many
v_call: TRBV6-2/TRBV6-3
d_call: .
cdr3_aa: CASSPLRDHEQYF
cdr3_nt: TGTGCCAGCAGCCCCCTAAGGGACCACGAGCAGTACTTC

j_call: TRBJ1-1
clone_size: many
v_call: TRBV27
d_call: .
cdr3_aa: CASRISSITEAFF
cdr3_nt: TGTGCCAGCAGAATCTCGAGCATCACTGAAGCTTTCTTT

j_call: TRBJ1-3
clone_size: .
v_call: TRBV3-1
d_call: .
cdr3_aa: CASSPSLIRSGNTIYF
cdr3_nt: TGTGCCAGCAGCCCCAGCTTGATCAGGTCTGGAAACACCATATATTTT

j_call: TRBJ2-5
clone_size: .
v_call: TRBV24-1
d_call: .
cdr3_aa: CATSSGETQYF
cdr3_nt: TGTGCCACCAGTTCCGGAGAGACCCAGTACTTC

j_call: TRBJ1-1
clone_size: many
v_call: TRBV7-9
d_call: TRBD1
cdr3_aa: CASSLVGGQGTFF
cdr3_nt: TGTGCCAGCAGCCTTGTGGGGGGACAGGGAACTTTCTTT

j_call: TRBJ1-5
clone_size: .
v_call: TRBV10-1
d_call: .
cdr3_aa: CASPQLRTSGIGNQPQHF
cdr3_nt: TGCGCCAGCCCGCAATTAAGGACCTCCGGTATCGGCAATCAGCCCCAGCATTTT

j_call: TRBJ2-3
clone_size: few
v_call: TRBV4-1
d_call: TRBD1
cdr3_aa: CASSRGTGTSWDTQYF
cdr3_nt: TGCGCCAGCAGCCGCGGGACAGGGACATCCTGGGATACGCAGTATTTT

j_call: TRBJ1-1
clone_size: .
v_call: TRBV7-2
d_call: .
cdr3_aa: CASSLALSPTEAFF
cdr3_nt: TGTGCCAGCAGCTTAGCGCTTTCTCCCACTGAAGCTTTCTTT

j_call: TRBJ2-3
clone_size: many
v_call: TRBV2
d_call: TRBD1
cdr3_aa: CASSVGTESTDTQYF
cdr3_nt: TGTGCCAGCAGTGTGGGGACAGAAAGCACAGATACGCAGTATTTT

j_call: TRBJ1-2
clone_size: many
v_call: TRBV20-1
d_call: .
cdr3_aa: CSVFRDTNYGYTF
cdr3_nt: TGCAGTGTGTTCAGAGACACTAACTATGGCTACACCTTC

j_call: TRBJ2-1
clone_size: many
v_call: TRBV20-1
d_call: TRBD1
cdr3_aa: CSATPGQGANEQFF
cdr3_nt: TGCAGTGCGACGCCGGGACAGGGGGCCAATGAGCAGTTCTTC

j_call: TRBJ1-1
clone_size: many
v_call: TRBV11-3
d_call: .
cdr3_aa: CASSLEQYTEAFF
cdr3_nt: TGTGCCAGCAGCTTAGAACAATACACTGAAGCTTTCTTT

j_call: TRBJ1-1
clone_size: few
v_call: TRBV19
d_call: .
cdr3_aa: CASSSLQKWWGSTEAFF
cdr3_nt: TGTGCCAGTAGTTCCCTTCAAAAATGGTGGGGGTCCACTGAAGCTTTCTTT

j_call: TRBJ2-7
clone_size: few
v_call: TRBV2
d_call: .
cdr3_aa: CASSAGPGHEQYF
cdr3_nt: TGTGCCAGCAGTGCGGGCCCAGGGCACGAGCAGTACTTC

j_call: TRBJ1-3
clone_size: .
v_call: TRBV27
d_call: .
cdr3_aa: CASRGTPGNTIYF
cdr3_nt: TGTGCCAGCAGAGGGACGCCCGGAAACACCATATATTTT

j_call: TRBJ2-7
clone_size: many
v_call: TRBV19
d_call: .
cdr3_aa: CASRHRDHPLEQYF
cdr3_nt: TGTGCCAGTCGTCACCGGGACCATCCCCTCGAGCAGTACTTC

j_call: TRBJ1-3
clone_size: .
v_call: TRBV7-9
d_call: .
cdr3_aa: CATTYGGEVAGNTIYF
cdr3_nt: TGTGCCACCACTTACGGGGGGGAAGTAGCTGGAAACACCATATATTTT

j_call: TRBJ1-1
clone_size: .
v_call: TRBV29-1
d_call: .
cdr3_aa: CSGYNTEAFF
cdr3_nt: TGCAGCGGCTACAACACTGAAGCTTTCTTT

j_call: TRBJ2-4
clone_size: .
v_call: TRBV5-8
d_call: .
cdr3_aa: CASRRVGFGKNIQYF
cdr3_nt: TGTGCCAGCAGAAGGGTGGGCTTCGGCAAAAACATTCAGTACTTC

j_call: TRBJ1-5
clone_size: many
v_call: TRBV28
d_call: .
cdr3_aa: CASSPIGQYSNQPQHF
cdr3_nt: TGTGCCAGCAGTCCCATAGGACAGTATAGCAATCAGCCCCAGCATTTT

j_call: TRBJ1-1
clone_size: .
v_call: TRBV7-9
d_call: TRBD1
cdr3_aa: CASSFGTGGKNTEAFF
cdr3_nt: TGTGCCAGCAGCTTCGGAACAGGGGGTAAGAACACTGAAGCTTTCTTT

j_call: TRBJ2-3
clone_size: few
v_call: TRBV5-1
d_call: .
cdr3_aa: CASSFQRENTDTQYF
cdr3_nt: TGCGCCAGCAGCTTTCAGCGAGAAAACACAGATACGCAGTATTTT

j_call: TRBJ2-1
clone_size: many
v_call: TRBV18
d_call: .
cdr3_aa: CASSTDLLTPDEQFF
cdr3_nt: TGTGCCAGCTCAACGGACCTCCTAACCCCCGATGAGCAGTTCTTC

j_call: TRBJ2-5
clone_size: many
v_call: TRBV10-3
d_call: TRBD1
cdr3_aa: CAISDPGQGPETQYF
cdr3_nt: TGTGCCATCAGTGATCCCGGACAGGGCCCAGAGACCCAGTACTTC

j_call: TRBJ2-7
clone_size: few
v_call: TRBV28
d_call: TRBD2
cdr3_aa: CASVTSGTSYEQYF
cdr3_nt: TGTGCCAGCGTGACTAGCGGGACATCCTACGAGCAGTACTTC

j_call: TRBJ1-3
clone_size: few
v_call: TRBV29-1
d_call: .
cdr3_aa: CSVDTLSGNTIYF
cdr3_nt: TGCAGCGTTGATACACTCTCTGGAAACACCATATATTTT

j_call: TRBJ2-7
clone_size: .
v_call: TRBV6-2/TRBV6-3
d_call: .
cdr3_aa: CASSYSGSGGTYEQYF
cdr3_nt: TGTGCCAGCAGTTACTCAGGCAGCGGAGGAACCTACGAGCAGTACTTC

j_call: TRBJ2-2
clone_size: many
v_call: TRBV12-3/TRBV12-4
d_call: TRBD1
cdr3_aa: CASCPGTGGTGELFF
cdr3_nt: TGTGCCAGCTGCCCAGGGACAGGGGGCACCGGGGAGCTGTTTTTT

j_call: TRBJ2-7
clone_size: .
v_call: TRBV6-5
d_call: .
cdr3_aa: CASSYFGGADNEQYF
cdr3_nt: TGTGCCAGCAGTTACTTTGGGGGGGCCGACAATGAGCAGTACTTC

j_call: TRBJ2-7
clone_size: .
v_call: TRBV3-1
d_call: TRBD2
cdr3_aa: CASSQGVLAGEQYF
cdr3_nt: TGTGCCAGCAGCCAAGGGGTCCTAGCGGGGGAGCAGTACTTC

j_call: TRBJ1-4
clone_size: .
v_call: TRBV24-1
d_call: TRBD1
cdr3_aa: CATSLSGQGNEKLFF
cdr3_nt: TGTGCCACCAGCCTTTCCGGACAGGGGAATGAAAAACTGTTTTTT

j_call: TRBJ1-2
clone_size: many
v_call: TRBV12-3/TRBV12-4
d_call: .
cdr3_aa: CASKTASEDGYTF
cdr3_nt: TGTGCCAGTAAGACAGCCTCGGAGGATGGCTACACCTTC

j_call: TRBJ2-5
clone_size: few
v_call: TRBV3-1
d_call: TRBD1
cdr3_aa: CASSQEGQGQETQYF
cdr3_nt: TGTGCCAGCAGCCAAGAGGGACAGGGACAAGAGACCCAGTACTTC

j_call: TRBJ2-3
clone_size: many
v_call: TRBV7-8
d_call: TRBD2
cdr3_aa: CASSLEGTSVGGSDTQYF
cdr3_nt: TGTGCCAGCAGCTTAGAAGGGACTAGCGTAGGAGGGTCAGATACGCAGTATTTT

j_call: TRBJ2-7
clone_size: many
v_call: TRBV7-3
d_call: .
cdr3_aa: CASSFGILYEQYF
cdr3_nt: TGTGCCAGCAGCTTCGGGATACTCTACGAGCAGTACTTC

j_call: TRBJ1-2
clone_size: many
v_call: TRBV5-1
d_call: .
cdr3_aa: CASSSGTSGGGYTF
cdr3_nt: TGCGCCAGCAGCTCCGGGACATCCGGTGGGGGCTACACCTTC

j_call: TRBJ1-3
clone_size: .
v_call: TRBV18
d_call: TRBD1
cdr3_aa: CASSPVPTGEIGNTIYF
cdr3_nt: TGTGCCAGCTCCCCGGTCCCCACAGGGGAAATTGGAAACACCATATATTTT

j_call: TRBJ2-7
clone_size: many
v_call: TRBV2
d_call: .
cdr3_aa: CASRPQTPPYEQYF
cdr3_nt: TGTGCCAGTAGACCGCAAACCCCTCCTTACGAGCAGTACTTC

j_call: TRBJ2-3
clone_size: .
v_call: TRBV9
d_call: .
cdr3_aa: CASSGVFGTQYF
cdr3_nt: TGTGCCAGCAGCGGGGTTTTTGGTACGCAGTATTTT

j_call: TRBJ2-7
clone_size: few
v_call: TRBV7-9
d_call: .
cdr3_aa: CASRDEGEQYF
cdr3_nt: TGTGCCAGCAGGGACGAGGGTGAGCAGTACTTC

j_call: TRBJ1-2
clone_size: many
v_call: TRBV4-2
d_call: .
cdr3_aa: CASSQDSYYGYTF
cdr3_nt: TGTGCCAGCAGCCAAGATTCTTACTATGGCTACACCTTC

j_call: TRBJ2-1
clone_size: .
v_call: TRBV11-2
d_call: .
cdr3_aa: CASSYRDRPYEQFF
cdr3_nt: TGTGCCAGCAGCTACCGAGACAGACCCTACGAGCAGTTCTTC

j_call: TRBJ2-2
clone_size: few
v_call: TRBV14
d_call: TRBD1
cdr3_aa: CASSQDWRTGGSDGELFF
cdr3_nt: TGTGCCAGCAGCCAAGATTGGAGGACAGGGGGGTCGGACGGGGAGCTGTTTTTT

j_call: TRBJ2-3
clone_size: many
v_call: TRBV7-8
d_call: TRBD1
cdr3_aa: CASSYAGGADTQYF
cdr3_nt: TGTGCCAGCAGCTACGCAGGGGGCGCGGATACGCAGTATTTT